This TCR beta chain was obtained from a study of T-cell reconstitution after alpha-beta-depleted transplantation in children. Findings and limits, study-wide: Expanded graft clones numbering several hundred reportedly gave rise to alpha-beta T cells about two months after transplant.

CDR3 length: 14 amino acids. In germline, CDR1 is SGHRS, CDR2 YFSETQ. V was clipped by 1 base and J by 4 bases, with 11 bases between them. As it was prepared, the TCRbeta library received unique molecular identifiers. TCRdb re-derived calls from the PCR reads in MiXCR, one entry per CDR3 protein. The repertoire holds around 960,000 distinct CDR3 sequences, with roughly 29% as singletons. Regarding this clonotype: No antigen is known for it.

This TCR was recovered from a boy in the first two years of life who had a stem cell transplant for SCID, so the T cells may come from the graft donor. The sequences come from PBMCs, mostly from graft donor cells, collected 360 days after TCRalphabeta/CD19-depleted stem cell transplant. The chain links TRBV5-1 to TRBJ2-5; D is unclear. The CDR3 region is CASSLKSGSETQYF. Here the CDR3 DNA reads TGCGCCAGCAGCTTGAAATCAGGTTCAGAGACCCAGTACTTC.